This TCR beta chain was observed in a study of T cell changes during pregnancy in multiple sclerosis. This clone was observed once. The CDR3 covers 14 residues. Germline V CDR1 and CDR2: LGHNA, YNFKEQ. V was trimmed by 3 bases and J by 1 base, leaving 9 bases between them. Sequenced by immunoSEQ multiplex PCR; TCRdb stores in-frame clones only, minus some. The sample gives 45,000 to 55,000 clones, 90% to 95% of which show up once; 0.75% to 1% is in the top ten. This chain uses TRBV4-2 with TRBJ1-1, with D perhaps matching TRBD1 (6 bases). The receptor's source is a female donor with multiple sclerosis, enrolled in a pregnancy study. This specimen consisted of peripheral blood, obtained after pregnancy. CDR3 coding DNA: TGTGCCAGCAGCCACGAAGGGGGGAACACTGAAGCTTTCTTT. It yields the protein CASSHEGGNTEAFF.